Presented here are 5 T cell receptor beta chains from one specimen sequenced in a study of T cells in Graves' hyperthyroidism and ophthalmopathy. Amplification of TCR beta CDR3 regions was performed using RNA transcripts as template. The study used the HTBI primer set for a first-round RT-PCR of the TCR CDR3. MiXCR, run by TCRdb on the multiplex PCR reads, gives a single entry per CDR3 protein. The repertoire holds 500,000 to 600,000 distinct CDR3 sequences, with over 15% as singletons. The sequenced material came from blood. Receptor source: a young woman with Graves' hyperthyroidism.

The V and J genes are TRBV25-1 and TRBJ2-7; D may match TRBD1 or TRBD2 (5 bases each). The CDR3 spans 13 residues. Germline CDR1 MGHDK, CDR2 SYGVNS. Deletions cut 4 bases from V and 3 bases from J, with 10 bases between. The CDR3 sequence is CASSVWGSYEQYF. Here the CDR3 DNA reads TGTGCCAGCAGTGTTTGGGGGAGCTACGAGCAGTACTTC.

The genes are TRBV6-1 and TRBJ1-4; D possibly corresponds to TRBD1 (6 bases). Trimming took 4 bases from V and 0 from J, leaving 12 bases between them. Germline V gene lookup returns CDR1 MNHNS and CDR2 SASEGT. The CDR3 totals 16 residues. The CDR3 nucleotides read TGTGCCAGCAGTGCAGGGACACCGGCAACTAATGAAAAACTGTTTTTT. Its protein product is CASSAGTPATNEKLFF.

The chain has TRBV20-1 and TRBJ2-7, with 12 bases lining up with TRBD2. Losses at the gene ends were 4 bases for V and 3 bases for J; bases not matched to a gene: 4. The CDR3 sequence is 14 residues long. CDR1 DFQATT and CDR2 SNEGSKA come from the germline V gene (reference sequence). The CDR3 region is CSATLAGGNYEQYF. CDR3 sequence (DNA): TGCAGTGCTACGCTAGCGGGAGGGAACTACGAGCAGTACTTC.

This clonotype turned up a few times. The V and J genes are TRBV5-1 and TRBJ1-4; D remains unclear. V was trimmed by 4 bases and J by 4 bases, leaving 11 bases between them. Germline CDR1 is SGHRS and CDR2 is YFSETQ. This CDR3 contains 14 residues. CDR3 bases: TGCGCCAGCAGCATCGGTCCAGATAATGAAAAACTGTTTTTT. This codes for CASSIGPDNEKLFF. The full variable domain, its missing parts supplied by reference TRBV5-1 and TRBJ1-4, is KAGVTQTPRYLIKTRGQQVTLSCSPISGHRSVSWYQQTPGQGLQFLFEYFSETQRNKGNFPGRFSGRQFSNSRSEMNVSTLELGDSALYLCASSIGPDNEKLFFGSGTQLSVL.

V usage is TRBV19 and J usage is TRBJ1-5; TRBD1 agrees at 7 bases. This CDR3 is 13 amino acids long. Germline assignment: CDR1 LNHDA and CDR2 SQIVND (reference sequence). The ends lost 7 bases at V and 5 bases at J; junction bases unmatched: 5. As DNA, the CDR3 is TGTGCCAGTACCCTGACAGGGCATCAGCCCCAGCATTTT. Protein product: CASTLTGHQPQHF.